This T cell receptor (beta chain) came from a study of cytomegalovirus exposure and HLA in healthy donors. Overall study context: Genotyping showed roughly 77% of hundreds of donors falling in the Caucasian-associated ancestry cluster.

Study-wide results and limits: A further, later analysis showed that HLA-associated TCR beta chains (compared with equally common others) were more clonally expanded.

With regard to this clone: The antigen is unknown.

Trimming removed 4 bases from V and 6 bases from J; junction bases left unmatched: 7. From germline, CDR1 is MNHNY and CDR2 SVGAGI (reference sequence). The length of the CDR3 is 15 residues. Vbeta (60) and Jbeta (13) primers were used in the PCR. Clones were read by immunoSEQ multiplex PCR, and TCRdb kept only the in-frame ones, dropping some. This sample carries around 170,000 clones, approximately 80% of them seen once, and the ten largest clones take about 1.5%. The chain employs TRBV6-6 and TRBJ2-4; 9 bases align to TRBD2. The specimen sequenced was PBMCs. This TCR was recovered from a male donor in good health and CMV-seronegative. The CDR3 is CASSSGTSRRNIQYF. CDR3 DNA sequence: TGTGCCAGCAGTTCCGGGACTAGCCGCAGAAACATTCAGTACTTC.